One sample yielded the 32 T cell receptor beta chains listed below, sequenced in a study of Graves' ophthalmopathy and Graves' hyperthyroidism (dated by TCRdb to the late 2010s). TCRdb records Illumina HiSeq 2000 as the sequencer. For repertoire sequencing, the TCR beta CDR3 regions were amplified from RNA transcripts. A first-round RT-PCR used HTBI primers with the Qiagen OneStep RT-PCR kit, followed by a second-round multiplex PCR, size selection and purification. TCRdb passed the public sequencing reads through fastp at Q25 and MiXCR, retaining productive beta sequences. Every distinct CDR3 protein forms one entry, paired with its most common genes and DNA. This sample comprises 580,000 or so distinct CDR3 sequences, approximately 35% of them detected only once. Around 4.6% of the sample belongs to the ten largest clones. Sequenced sample: peripheral blood or thyroid tissue (not recorded which). Receptors were obtained from an adult man with Graves' hyperthyroidism.

This clonotype was detected many times. V gene TRBV29-1 combines with J gene TRBJ1-1; D uncertain. V lost 5 bases to trimming and J lost 2 bases, with 12 bases between them. The CDR3 contains 13 residues. Looked up from germline, CDR1 is SQVTM and CDR2 is ANQGSEA. The CDR3 DNA reads as TGCAGCGTTCTCACGGACCGAAACACTGAAGCTTTCTTT. This encodes CSVLTDRNTEAFF.

This clonotype was observed many times. The gene calls are TRBV13 and TRBJ1-1; D is possibly TRBD1 (6 bases). Between the trimmed V and J ends, which lost 5 bases and 0 bases, there was a span of 13 bases. The germline CDR1 and CDR2 sequences are PRHDT and FYEKMQ (reference sequence). This CDR3 is 15 amino acids long. CDR3 in DNA: TGTGCCAGCAGCATCAACCGGGGGCTGAACACTGAAGCTTTCTTT. This gives the protein CASSINRGLNTEAFF.

Concerning this clonotype: A much larger clone sits a single nucleotide away, making a read error possible. The chain employs TRBV6-6 and TRBJ1-1; no definite D call. Germline values: CDR1 MNHNY, CDR2 SVGAGI (reference sequence). The CDR3 runs 13 residues. Written as DNA, the CDR3 is TGTGCCGGCAGTAGATTTAAAGGTACTGAAGCTTTCTTT. Encoded protein: CAGSRFKGTEAFF.

In its sample, this clonotype was seen many times. The chain recombines TRBV20-1 with TRBJ2-7, with a weak D call TRBD1 (6 bases). The ends were cut back, 5 bases at V and 7 bases at J, with 15 bases in the middle. CDR3 length: 12 amino acids. Germline CDR1 is DFQATT and CDR2 is SNEGSKA (reference sequence). CDR3 DNA sequence: TGCAGTGCTGCGTCAGGGGTTGGGGAGCAGTACTTC. Translated, it gives CSAASGVGEQYF.

On this clonotype itself: A much larger clone is a single base away; this may be a read error. The chain is built from TRBV7-9 and TRBJ2-7; D might be TRBD1 or TRBD2, each matching 5 bases. The CDR3 spans 13 residues. Germline V CDR1 and CDR2: SEHNR, FQNEAQ (reference sequence). Written as DNA, the CDR3 is TGTGCCAGCAGCCCAAAGGGGAGCTACGAGCAGCACTTC. This encodes CASSPKGSYEQHF.

The chain carries TRBV6-1 and TRBJ2-7; 11 bases match TRBD2. Germline-derived CDR1 and CDR2 are MNHNS and SASEGT. The CDR3 is 14 residues long. V lost 10 bases to trimming and J lost 1 base; unmatched junction nucleotides: 6. The CDR3 sequence is CAMGPSGRSYEQYF. DNA of the CDR3: TGTGCCATGGGGCCTAGCGGGAGGTCCTACGAGCAGTACTTC.

The J gene is TRBJ2-7, the V gene TRBV29-1; D uncertain. The end of the DNA fits TRBJ2-1 better, so the J call may be wrong. There are 12 residues in the CDR3. Germline V gene lookup returns CDR1 SQVTM and CDR2 ANQGSEA. In DNA, the CDR3 is TGCAGCGTATTCGGGCAGTACCATGAGCAGTTCTTC. Translation: CSVFGQYHEQFF.

In regard to this clonotype: A much larger clone lies one base from this, so it may be a read error. The chain uses TRBV20-1 and TRBJ1-5; D is unclear. In germline, CDR1 is DFQATT, CDR2 SNEGSKA (reference sequence). V was cut by 3 bases and J by 3 bases, with 6 bases left in between. The CDR3 has 12 residues. The CDR3 sequence: CSASDANQPQHF. The CDR3 DNA follows: TGCAGTGCTAGCGATGCCAATCAGCCCCAGCATTTT.

This clonotype was counted a few times. The gene calls are TRBV6-5 and TRBJ2-5, with 8 bases lining up with TRBD1. CDR1 and CDR2 (germline): MNHEY, SVGAGI. V lost 6 bases, J lost 2 bases, and 8 bases stayed unmatched. The CDR3 has 15 residues. The CDR3 DNA follows: TGTGCCAGCAGCCCCAGGGGGCGATGGCAAGAGACCCAGTACTTC. Its protein is CASSPRGRWQETQYF.

The V call is TRBV30, the J call TRBJ2-7; 8 bases agree with TRBD2. J gave up 6 bases and V 1 base, and 5 bases lay outside the gene matches. The CDR3 runs to 13 residues. Germline V gives CDR1 GTSNPN, CDR2 SVGIG (reference sequence). The CDR3: CAWSEGLAGEQYF. In DNA form, the CDR3 reads TGTGCCTGGAGTGAAGGGCTAGCGGGCGAGCAGTACTTC.

This chain uses TRBV28 with TRBJ2-2; D may correspond to TRBD1 or TRBD2 (5 bases each). There are 14 residues in the CDR3. CDR1 MDHEN and CDR2 SYDVKM come from the germline V gene. Trimming took 7 bases from V and 3 from J, leaving 12 bases between them. In DNA form, the CDR3 reads TGTGCCAGCAAATCCGGGACCCACACCGGGGAGCTGTTTTTT. Translating it yields CASKSGTHTGELFF.

The chain has TRBV27 and TRBJ2-5; D is possibly TRBD2 (7 bases). The CDR3 consists of 16 residues. Germline CDR1 MNHEY, CDR2 SMNVEV (reference sequence). Trimming pared 6 bases from V and 3 bases from J, leaving 20 bases between. The CDR3 is CASRPRQAGVKETQYF. As DNA, the CDR3 is TGTGCCAGCAGGCCCAGACAGGCGGGGGTGAAAGAGACCCAGTACTTC.

The J gene is TRBJ1-6, the V gene TRBV29-1; 7 bases align to TRBD1. CDR1 is SQVTM and CDR2 is ANQGSEA in the germline V gene. The V gene end was trimmed by 8 bases and the J gene end by 5 bases; junction bases not matched to a gene: 6. There are 13 residues in the CDR3. CDR3: CSLGQEHNSPLHF. In nucleotides, the CDR3 is TGCAGCTTAGGACAGGAACATAATTCACCCCTCCACTTT.

The V gene is TRBV27, the J gene TRBJ2-7; 8 nucleotides agree with TRBD2. The trim removed 3 bases at V and 1 base at J, leaving 8 bases unmatched. This CDR3 comprises 16 residues. The germline gives CDR1 MNHEY, CDR2 SMNVEV (reference sequence). The CDR3 coding sequence is TGTGCCAGCAGTTTGTCACTAGCGGAACTATCCTACGAGCAGTACTTC. Its translation is CASSLSLAELSYEQYF.

The table lists this clonotype with many counts. The chain has TRBV19 and TRBJ1-2; the D is unclear. V lost 6 bases and J lost 6, with 17 bases in between. This CDR3 spans 14 amino acids. Germline V lookup: CDR1 LNHDA, CDR2 SQIVND (reference sequence). This CDR3 is CASSRRVGGNGYTF. Written as DNA, the CDR3 is TGTGCCAGTAGCCGCCGGGTCGGTGGAAATGGCTACACCTTC.

A remark on this clonotype: A much larger clone differs by one base, so this may be a read error. This chain uses TRBV12-3 or TRBV12-4 with TRBJ2-7; 10 bases fit TRBD2. V lost 6 bases and J lost 1; bases outside the gene matches: 12. CDR3 size: 17 residues. In DNA form, the CDR3 reads TGTGCCAGCAGCCCCGCCGGAGGACTAGCGGCGTCCTACGAGCAGTACTTC. Translation gives CASSPAGGLAASYEQYF.

This clonotype occurred once. V and J are TRBV10-3 and TRBJ2-7; 10 bases are shared with TRBD1. The germline V gene has CDR1 ENHRY and CDR2 SYGVKD. The CDR3 is 16 amino acids. The V gene end was trimmed by 8 bases and the J gene end by 6 bases; junction bases not matched to a gene: 16. CDR3 loop: CAIGGNRDRGYGEQYF. CDR3 DNA: TGTGCCATCGGGGGAAACCGGGACAGGGGTTACGGCGAGCAGTACTTC.

At least ten counts were recorded for this clonotype. The chain couples TRBV2 to TRBJ1-5; possible D gene TRBD1, 5 bases. Germline CDR1 reads SNHLY; CDR2 reads FYNNEI. The germline V and J ends were trimmed by 3 bases and 6 bases, with 12 bases remaining between them. The CDR3 runs to 14 residues. The CDR3 DNA reads as TGTGCCAGCAGTGACGGATGGGGGTTTCAGCCCCAGCATTTT. This translates into CASSDGWGFQPQHF.

This clonotype has a handful of counts. The chain is built from TRBV7-8 and TRBJ2-2; possibly TRBD1 for D (6 bases). Germline loops: CDR1 SGHVS, CDR2 FQNEAQ. Between the trimmed V and J ends, which lost 6 bases and 1 base, there was a span of 18 bases. The CDR3 has 17 amino acids. The CDR3 bases are TGTGCCAGCAGTTTATTATCGCAGGGGAGGAACACCGGGGAGCTGTTTTTT. Translated, it gives CASSLLSQGRNTGELFF.

This chain connects TRBV2 to TRBJ1-5; the D gene is possibly TRBD1 (6 bases). The CDR3 sequence is 16 residues long. Germline CDR1 and CDR2: SNHLY and FYNNEI. V shed 6 bases and J shed 1 base, with 16 bases lying between them. As DNA, the CDR3 is TGTGCCAGCAGGAAGGCCTTAACAGGGAGCAATCAGCCCCAGCATTTT. This codes for CASRKALTGSNQPQHF. The full variable domain, in which reference TRBV2 and TRBJ1-5 provide the parts outside the CDR3, is EPEVTQTPSHQVTQMGQEVILRCVPISNHLYFYWYRQILGQKVEFLVSFYNNEISEKSEIFDDQFSVERPDGSNFTLKIRSTKLEDSAMYFCASRKALTGSNQPQHFGDGTRLSIL.

The table lists this clonotype with many counts. V usage is TRBV7-8 and J usage is TRBJ2-7, with 7 positions matching TRBD1. Germline values: CDR1 SGHVS, CDR2 FQNEAQ. The V and J ends lost 5 bases and 9 bases, in that order; junction bases with no gene match: 13. The CDR3 sequence is 14 residues long. The chain's CDR3 is CASSLRDSEDWQYF. The CDR3 DNA reads as TGTGCCAGCAGCCTCCGGGACAGCGAGGACTGGCAGTACTTC.

The table lists this clonotype with many counts. The chain uses TRBV10-3 and TRBJ1-1, with unresolved D. The germline V and J ends were trimmed by 10 bases and 7 bases, with 19 bases remaining between them. The germline gives CDR1 ENHRY, CDR2 SYGVKD. The CDR3 has 13 residues. The CDR3 spells CATGEVEEDEAFF. CDR3 in DNA: TGTGCCACCGGCGAGGTGGAGGAGGATGAAGCTTTCTTT.

The chain joins TRBV12-3 or TRBV12-4 to TRBJ2-3; D remains unclear. Between the trimmed V and J ends, which lost 3 bases and 6 bases, there was a span of 7 bases. The CDR3 is 12 residues long. For the CDR3, the DNA is TGTGCCAGCAGTTTGGCTAAGGATACGCAGTATTTT. Translation gives CASSLAKDTQYF.

This clonotype has just a few counts. The genes are TRBV6-1 and TRBJ1-5; D is ambiguous. Between the trimmed V and J ends, which lost 4 bases and 0 bases, there was a span of 13 bases. Germline lookup yields CDR1 MNHNS and CDR2 SASEGT. This CDR3 contains 16 residues. The CDR3 bases are TGTGCCAGCAGTGGAGAACAGAGATATAGCAATCAGCCCCAGCATTTT. Residues: CASSGEQRYSNQPQHF.

The V call is TRBV20-1, the J call TRBJ2-7, with 9 bases fitting TRBD1. The CDR3 totals 14 residues. V trimming: 8 bases; J trimming: 5 bases; junction bases outside the gene matches: 13. CDR1 is DFQATT, CDR2 SNEGSKA, per germline (reference sequence). The CDR3 DNA reads as TGCAGTACTGAACAGGGGGCGCTTACCCACGAGCAGTACTTC. Translation: CSTEQGALTHEQYF.

This clonotype turned up a few times. The chain's CDR3 is CASSQAPGTHEQYF. DNA for the CDR3: TGCGCCAGCAGCCAAGCCCCCGGGACCCACGAGCAGTACTTC. The genes are TRBV4-1 and TRBJ2-7; D is tentatively TRBD1 or TRBD2 (5 bases each). Germline assignment: CDR1 MGHRA and CDR2 YSYEKL. The V end lost 1 base, the J end lost 5 bases, and 12 bases lay between the germline ends. The length of the CDR3 is 14 residues.

J is TRBJ2-7 and V is TRBV7-9; no firm D call. CDR1 is SEHNR, CDR2 FQNEAQ, per germline (reference sequence). V was shortened by 1 base and J by 2 bases, with 9 bases between the two germline ends. CDR3 length: 14 residues. In DNA, the CDR3 is TGTGCCAGCAGCTTAGTAAACACCGCCTACGAGCAGTACTTC. As protein: CASSLVNTAYEQYF.

The chain has TRBV15 and TRBJ2-7, with D hard to call. V lost 3 bases to trimming and J lost 3 bases, with 24 bases between them. This CDR3 has 18 amino acids. The germline CDR1 and CDR2 sequences are LNHNV and YYDKDF (reference sequence). In DNA, the CDR3 is TGTGCCACCAGCAGTGAATCGCAAGAACAAAGTGGTTGCTACGAGCAGTACTTC. It yields the protein CATSSESQEQSGCYEQYF. The variable domain in full, completed from reference TRBV15 and TRBJ2-7, reads DAMVIQNPRYQVTQFGKPVTLSCSQTLNHNVMYWYQQKSSQAPKLLFHYYDKDFNNEADTPDNFQSRRPNTSFCFLDIRSPGLGDTAMYLCATSSESQEQSGCYEQYFGPGTRLTVT.

V gene TRBV2 combines with J gene TRBJ2-5, with 8 nucleotides matching TRBD1. The CDR3 consists of 14 residues. Germline lookup yields CDR1 SNHLY and CDR2 FYNNEI. V lost 6 bases and J lost 2; bases outside the gene matches: 5. The CDR3 DNA is TGTGCCAGCAGAACTGGGACAGGACAAGAGACCCAGTACTTC. It codes for CASRTGTGQETQYF.

To note about this clonotype: This clone may be a read error of a much larger clone one base away. The rearrangement uses TRBV6-1 and TRBJ1-3; D uncertain. The CDR3 runs 14 residues. Germline CDR1 reads MNHNS; CDR2 reads SASEGT. The DNA for the CDR3 is TGTGCCAGCAGTGAAGGACACTCTGGAAACACCGTATATTTT. It translates to CASSEGHSGNTVYF.

Many counts were recorded for this clonotype. V gene TRBV10-2 combines with J gene TRBJ2-5; TRBD2 is a possible D gene (5 bases). Per the germline V gene, CDR1 is WSHSY and CDR2 is SAAADI. Trimming stripped 3 bases from V and 2 bases from J, with 7 bases between. The length of the CDR3 is 13 residues. The CDR3 spells CASSDSAQETQYF. CDR3 DNA sequence: TGCGCCAGCAGTGATAGCGCACAAGAGACCCAGTACTTC.

The rearrangement uses TRBV29-1 and TRBJ1-4, with D possibly matching TRBD1 (5 bases). This CDR3 has 16 amino acids. V was clipped by 6 bases and J by 6 bases, with 23 bases between them. CDR1 and CDR2 (germline): SQVTM, ANQGSEA. The CDR3 DNA reads as TGCAGCGTCATGTGGGAGGATGAGCAGGGATATGAAAAACTGTTTTTT. Amino acids: CSVMWEDEQGYEKLFF.